The present T cell receptor beta chain was sequenced within a study of cytomegalovirus exposure and HLA in healthy donors. Background on the study: HLA-typed donors were the source of 90 million or so unique TCRs, which an early data release held. Study-wide findings and caveats: Trimming of TCR beta V- and J-genes showed a link, identified in a later analysis, to a missense DCLRE1C variant. Associated with HLA alleles at 0.05 false discovery rate in a later analysis were 16,951 TCR beta sequences.

The PCR had 60 Vbeta and 13 Jbeta primers. How the authors handled the data: Later reanalysis found 70 million to 95 million unique TCR beta chains, roughly 9.9 million of them shared. Repertoires were generated with immunoSEQ multiplex PCR, while TCRdb's copy carries only in-frame clones and drops some. That table supplies the V and J calls and clone size; D and trimming were determined from the DNA. The top ten hold over 1% of the sample, which has approximately 140,000 clones, 82% seen once. About this clone itself: As yet, its antigen is unknown.

Germline lookup yields CDR1 SGHTA and CDR2 FQGTGA. Deletions cut 4 bases from V and 0 bases from J, with 10 bases between. There are 15 residues in the CDR3. Sequences were obtained from PBMCs. This sequence joins TRBV7-3 and TRBJ1-3; unclear D gene. The TCR comes from a boy younger than 18 in good health and CMV-seronegative. CDR3 amino acids: CASSSSGGSGNTIYF. For the CDR3, the DNA is TGTGCCAGCAGCTCGAGTGGCGGCTCTGGAAACACCATATATTTT. The variable domain in full, with the rest retrieved from reference TRBV7-3 and TRBJ1-3, is GAGVSQTPSNKVTEKGKYVELRCDPISGHTALYWYRQSLGQGPEFLIYFQGTGAADDSGLPNDRFFAVRPEGSVSTLKIQRTERGDSAVYLCASSSSGGSGNTIYFGEGSWLTVV.